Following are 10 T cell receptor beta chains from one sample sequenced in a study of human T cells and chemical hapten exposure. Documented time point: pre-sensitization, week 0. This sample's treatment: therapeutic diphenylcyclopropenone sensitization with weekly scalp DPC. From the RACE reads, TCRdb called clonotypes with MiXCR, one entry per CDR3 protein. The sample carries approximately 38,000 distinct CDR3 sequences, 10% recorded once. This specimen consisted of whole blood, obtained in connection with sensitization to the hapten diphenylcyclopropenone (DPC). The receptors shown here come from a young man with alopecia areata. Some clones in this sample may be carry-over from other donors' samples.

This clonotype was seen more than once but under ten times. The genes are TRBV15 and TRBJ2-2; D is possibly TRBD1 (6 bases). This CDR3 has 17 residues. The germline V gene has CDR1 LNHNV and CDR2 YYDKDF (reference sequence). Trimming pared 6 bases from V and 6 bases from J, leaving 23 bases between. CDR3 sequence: CATSPGTQLAAAGELFF. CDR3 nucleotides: TGTGCCACCAGTCCCGGGACACAACTTGCTGCCGCCGGGGAGCTGTTTTTT.

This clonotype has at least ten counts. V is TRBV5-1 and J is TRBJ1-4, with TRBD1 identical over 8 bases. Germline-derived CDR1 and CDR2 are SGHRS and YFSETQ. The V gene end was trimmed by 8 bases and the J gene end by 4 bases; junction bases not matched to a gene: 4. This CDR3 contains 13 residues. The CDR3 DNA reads TGCGCCAGTCAGACAGGGGATAATGAAAAACTGTTTTTT. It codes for CASQTGDNEKLFF.

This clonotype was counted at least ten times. CDR3: CASSALFGGAYNEQFF. The CDR3 nucleotides read TGTGCCAGTAGTGCACTTTTCGGGGGGGCCTACAATGAGCAGTTCTTC. V usage is TRBV19 and J usage is TRBJ2-1, with 8 bases matching TRBD2. The CDR3 spans 16 residues. The germline CDR1 and CDR2 sequences are LNHDA and SQIVND (reference sequence). V trimming: 5 bases; J trimming: 2 bases; junction bases outside the gene matches: 8.

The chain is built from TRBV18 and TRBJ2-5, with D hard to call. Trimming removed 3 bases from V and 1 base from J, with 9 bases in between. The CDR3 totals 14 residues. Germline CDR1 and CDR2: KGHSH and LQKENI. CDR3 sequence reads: CASSPGQSQETQYF. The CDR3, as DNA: TGTGCCAGCTCACCTGGCCAGAGCCAAGAGACCCAGTACTTC.

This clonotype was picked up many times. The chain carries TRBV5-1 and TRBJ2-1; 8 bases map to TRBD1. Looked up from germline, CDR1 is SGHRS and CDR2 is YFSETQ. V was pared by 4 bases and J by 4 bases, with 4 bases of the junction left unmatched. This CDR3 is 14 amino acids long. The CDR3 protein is CASSRGQEYNEQFF. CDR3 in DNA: TGCGCCAGCAGCAGGGGACAGGAGTACAATGAGCAGTTCTTC.

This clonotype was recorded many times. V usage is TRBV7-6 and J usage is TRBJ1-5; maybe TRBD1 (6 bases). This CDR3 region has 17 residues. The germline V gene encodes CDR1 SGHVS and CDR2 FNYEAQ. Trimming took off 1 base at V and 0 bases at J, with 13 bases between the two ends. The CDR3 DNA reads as TGTGCCAGCAGCTTAGATATCAGGGGACATAGCAATCAGCCCCAGCATTTT. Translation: CASSLDIRGHSNQPQHF. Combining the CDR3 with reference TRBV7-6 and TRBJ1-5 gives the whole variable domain GAGVSQSPRYKVTKRGQDVALRCDPISGHVSLYWYRQALGQGPEFLTYFNYEAQQDKSGLPNDRFSAERPEGSISTLTIQRTEQRDSAMYRCASSLDIRGHSNQPQHFGDGTRLSIL.

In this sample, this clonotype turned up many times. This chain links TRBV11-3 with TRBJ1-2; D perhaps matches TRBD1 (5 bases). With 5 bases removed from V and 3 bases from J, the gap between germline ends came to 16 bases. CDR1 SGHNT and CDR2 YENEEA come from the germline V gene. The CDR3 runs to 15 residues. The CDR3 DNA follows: TGTGCCAGCAGCGTTAAACGGGGCGCAGACTATGGCTACACCTTC. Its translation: CASSVKRGADYGYTF.

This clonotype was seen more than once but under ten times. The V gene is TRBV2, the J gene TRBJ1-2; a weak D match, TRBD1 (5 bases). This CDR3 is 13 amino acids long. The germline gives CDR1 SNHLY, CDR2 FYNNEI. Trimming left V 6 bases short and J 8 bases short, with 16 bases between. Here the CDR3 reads CASSPERGLGYTF. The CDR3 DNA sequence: TGTGCCAGCAGCCCCGAGAGGGGTCTCGGCTACACCTTC. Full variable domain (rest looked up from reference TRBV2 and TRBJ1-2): EPEVTQTPSHQVTQMGQEVILRCVPISNHLYFYWYRQILGQKVEFLVSFYNNEISEKSEIFDDQFSVERPDGSNFTLKIRSTKLEDSAMYFCASSPERGLGYTFGSGTRLTVV.

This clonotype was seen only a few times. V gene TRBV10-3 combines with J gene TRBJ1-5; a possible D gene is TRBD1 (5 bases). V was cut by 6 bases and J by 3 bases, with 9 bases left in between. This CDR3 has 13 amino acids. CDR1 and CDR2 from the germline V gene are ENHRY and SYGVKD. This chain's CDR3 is CAIRRDHNQPQHF. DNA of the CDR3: TGTGCCATCAGGCGGGACCACAATCAGCCCCAGCATTTT.

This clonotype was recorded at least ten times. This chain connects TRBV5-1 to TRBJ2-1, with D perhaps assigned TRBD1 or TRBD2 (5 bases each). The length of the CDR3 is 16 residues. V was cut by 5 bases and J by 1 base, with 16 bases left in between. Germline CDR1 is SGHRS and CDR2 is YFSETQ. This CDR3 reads CASRPGTLSSYNEQFF. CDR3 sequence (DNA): TGCGCCAGCAGACCCGGGACCCTTTCATCCTACAATGAGCAGTTCTTC.